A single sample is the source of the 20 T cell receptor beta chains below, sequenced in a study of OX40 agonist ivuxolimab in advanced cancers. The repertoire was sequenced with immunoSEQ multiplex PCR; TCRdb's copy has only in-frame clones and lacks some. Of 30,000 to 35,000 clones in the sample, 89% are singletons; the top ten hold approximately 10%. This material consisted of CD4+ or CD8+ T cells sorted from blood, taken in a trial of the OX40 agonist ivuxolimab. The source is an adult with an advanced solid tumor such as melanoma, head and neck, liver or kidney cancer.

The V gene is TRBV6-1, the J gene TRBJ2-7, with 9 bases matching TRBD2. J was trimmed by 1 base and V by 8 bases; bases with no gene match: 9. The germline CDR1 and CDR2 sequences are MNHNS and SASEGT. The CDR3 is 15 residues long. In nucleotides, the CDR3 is TGTGCCAGCTATGGCGGGAGGGCCGGGTCCTACGAGCAGTACTTC. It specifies CASYGGRAGSYEQYF.

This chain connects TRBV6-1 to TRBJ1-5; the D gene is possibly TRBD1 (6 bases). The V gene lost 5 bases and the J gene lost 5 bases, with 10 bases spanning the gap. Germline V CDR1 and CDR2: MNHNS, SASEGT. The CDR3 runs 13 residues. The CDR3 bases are TGTGCCAGCAGTAACAGGGCCCATCAGCCCCAGCATTTT. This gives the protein CASSNRAHQPQHF.

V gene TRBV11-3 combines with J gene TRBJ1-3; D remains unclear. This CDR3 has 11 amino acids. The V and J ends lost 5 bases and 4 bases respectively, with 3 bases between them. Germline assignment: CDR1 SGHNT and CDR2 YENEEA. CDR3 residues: CASSQGNTIYF. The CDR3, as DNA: TGTGCCAGCAGCCAAGGAAACACCATATATTTT.

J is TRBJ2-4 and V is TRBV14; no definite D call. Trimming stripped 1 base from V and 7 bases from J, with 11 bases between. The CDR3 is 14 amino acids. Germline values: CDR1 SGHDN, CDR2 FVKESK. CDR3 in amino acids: CASSQGAKSNIQYF. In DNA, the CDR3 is TGTGCCAGCAGCCAAGGGGCTAAATCGAACATTCAGTACTTC. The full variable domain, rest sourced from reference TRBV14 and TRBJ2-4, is EAGVTQFPSHSVIEKGQTVTLRCDPISGHDNLYWYRRVMGKEIKFLLHFVKESKQDESGMPNNRFLAERTGGTYSTLKVQPAELEDSGVYFCASSQGAKSNIQYFGAGTRLSVL.

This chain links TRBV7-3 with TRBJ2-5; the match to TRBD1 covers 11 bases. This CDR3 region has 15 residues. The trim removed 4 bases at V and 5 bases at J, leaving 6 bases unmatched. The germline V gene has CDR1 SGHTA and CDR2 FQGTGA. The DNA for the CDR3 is TGTGCCAGCAGCTGGACAGGGGGCCTTCCCGAGACCCAGTACTTC. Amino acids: CASSWTGGLPETQYF. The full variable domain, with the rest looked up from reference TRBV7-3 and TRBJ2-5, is GAGVSQTPSNKVTEKGKYVELRCDPISGHTALYWYRQSLGQGPEFLIYFQGTGAADDSGLPNDRFFAVRPEGSVSTLKIQRTERGDSAVYLCASSWTGGLPETQYFGPGTRLLVL.

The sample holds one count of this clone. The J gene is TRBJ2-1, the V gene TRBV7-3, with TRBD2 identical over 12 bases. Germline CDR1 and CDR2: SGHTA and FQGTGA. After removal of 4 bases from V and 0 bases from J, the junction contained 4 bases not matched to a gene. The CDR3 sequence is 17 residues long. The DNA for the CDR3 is TGTGCCAGCAGCTCGCGACTAGCGGGAGACTCCTACAATGAGCAGTTCTTC. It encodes CASSSRLAGDSYNEQFF.

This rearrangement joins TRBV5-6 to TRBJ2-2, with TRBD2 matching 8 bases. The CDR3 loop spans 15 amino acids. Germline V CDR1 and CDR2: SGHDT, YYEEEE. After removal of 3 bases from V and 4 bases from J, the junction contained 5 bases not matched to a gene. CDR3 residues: CASSWKREPTGELFF. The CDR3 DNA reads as TGTGCCAGCAGCTGGAAGCGGGAGCCCACCGGGGAGCTGTTTTTT.

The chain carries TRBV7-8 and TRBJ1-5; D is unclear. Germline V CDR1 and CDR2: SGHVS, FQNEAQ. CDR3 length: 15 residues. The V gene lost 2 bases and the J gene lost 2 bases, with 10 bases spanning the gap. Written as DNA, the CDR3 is TGTGCCAGCAGCTTACAAGGGATCGGCAATCAGCCCCAGCATTTT. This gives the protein CASSLQGIGNQPQHF.

The CDR3 loop reads CASSPLRETQYF. In DNA, the CDR3 is TGTGCCAGCAGCCCCCTGCGGGAGACCCAGTACTTC. This chain links TRBV2 with TRBJ2-5, with D unresolved. The germline V gene encodes CDR1 SNHLY and CDR2 FYNNEI. The V end was cut by 6 bases, the J end by 5 bases, with 10 bases between. The CDR3 has 12 residues. The entire variable domain, with the rest obtained from reference TRBV2 and TRBJ2-5, is as follows: EPEVTQTPSHQVTQMGQEVILRCVPISNHLYFYWYRQILGQKVEFLVSFYNNEISEKSEIFDDQFSVERPDGSNFTLKIRSTKLEDSAMYFCASSPLRETQYFGPGTRLLVL.

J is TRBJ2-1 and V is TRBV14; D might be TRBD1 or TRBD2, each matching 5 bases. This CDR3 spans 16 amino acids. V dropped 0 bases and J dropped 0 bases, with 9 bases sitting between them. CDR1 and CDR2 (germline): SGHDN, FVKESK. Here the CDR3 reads CASSQDWGNSYNEQFF. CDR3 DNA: TGTGCCAGCAGCCAAGATTGGGGGAACTCCTACAATGAGCAGTTCTTC.

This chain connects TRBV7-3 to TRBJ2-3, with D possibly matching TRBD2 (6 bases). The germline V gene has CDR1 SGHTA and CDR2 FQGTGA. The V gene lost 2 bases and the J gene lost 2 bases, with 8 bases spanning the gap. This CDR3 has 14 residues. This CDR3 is CASSLRDSTDTQYF. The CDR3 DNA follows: TGTGCCAGCAGCTTACGGGACTCCACAGATACGCAGTATTTT. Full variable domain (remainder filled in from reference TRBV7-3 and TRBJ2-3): GAGVSQTPSNKVTEKGKYVELRCDPISGHTALYWYRQSLGQGPEFLIYFQGTGAADDSGLPNDRFFAVRPEGSVSTLKIQRTERGDSAVYLCASSLRDSTDTQYFGPGTRLTVL.

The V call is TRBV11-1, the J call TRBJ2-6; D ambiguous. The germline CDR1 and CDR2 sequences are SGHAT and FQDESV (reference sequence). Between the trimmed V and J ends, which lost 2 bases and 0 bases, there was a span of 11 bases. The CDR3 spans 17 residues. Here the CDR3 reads CASSLKGFSSGANVLTF. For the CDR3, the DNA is TGTGCCAGCAGCTTAAAGGGTTTTAGCTCTGGGGCCAACGTCCTGACTTTC. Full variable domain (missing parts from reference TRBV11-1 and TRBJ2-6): EAEVAQSPRYKITEKSQAVAFWCDPISGHATLYWYRQILGQGPELLVQFQDESVVDDSQLPKDRFSAERLKGVDSTLKIQPAELGDSAMYLCASSLKGFSSGANVLTFGAGSRLTVL.

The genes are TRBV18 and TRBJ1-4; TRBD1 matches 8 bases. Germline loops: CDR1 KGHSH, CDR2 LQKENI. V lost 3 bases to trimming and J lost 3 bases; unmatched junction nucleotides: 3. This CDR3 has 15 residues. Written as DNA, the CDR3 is TGTGCCAGCTCACCCCAACAGGGGGCTAATGAAAAACTGTTTTTT. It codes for CASSPQQGANEKLFF.

CDR3 region: CASSPLAGGDEQYF. The CDR3 bases are TGTGCCAGCTCACCCCTAGCGGGAGGCGACGAGCAGTACTTC. The chain is built from TRBV18 and TRBJ2-7; 11 positions match TRBD2. Germline CDR1 KGHSH, CDR2 LQKENI. This CDR3 is built from 14 residues. J gave up 5 bases and V 3 bases, and 3 bases lay outside the gene matches.

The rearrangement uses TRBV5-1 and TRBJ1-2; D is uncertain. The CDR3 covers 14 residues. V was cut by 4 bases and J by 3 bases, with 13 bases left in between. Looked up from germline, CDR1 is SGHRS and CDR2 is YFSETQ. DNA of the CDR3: TGCGCCAGCAGCCCGGTATCCGGAGACTATGGCTACACCTTC. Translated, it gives CASSPVSGDYGYTF. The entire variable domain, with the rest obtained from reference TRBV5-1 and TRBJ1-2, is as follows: KAGVTQTPRYLIKTRGQQVTLSCSPISGHRSVSWYQQTPGQGLQFLFEYFSETQRNKGNFPGRFSGRQFSNSRSEMNVSTLELGDSALYLCASSPVSGDYGYTFGSGTRLTVV.

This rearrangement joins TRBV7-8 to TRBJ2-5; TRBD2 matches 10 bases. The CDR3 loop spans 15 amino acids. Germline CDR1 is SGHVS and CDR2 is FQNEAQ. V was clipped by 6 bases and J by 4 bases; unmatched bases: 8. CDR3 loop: CASRPKREGRETQYF. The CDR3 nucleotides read TGTGCCAGCAGACCTAAGCGGGAGGGCCGAGAGACCCAGTACTTC.

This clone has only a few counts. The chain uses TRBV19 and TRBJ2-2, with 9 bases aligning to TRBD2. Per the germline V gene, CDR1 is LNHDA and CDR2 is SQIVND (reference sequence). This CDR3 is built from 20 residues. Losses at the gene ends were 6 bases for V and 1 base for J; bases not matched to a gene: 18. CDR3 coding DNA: TGTGCCAGTAGAAACCCCCTCGGCGGGAGGGCCACGTGGAACACCGGGGAGCTGTTTTTT. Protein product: CASRNPLGGRATWNTGELFF. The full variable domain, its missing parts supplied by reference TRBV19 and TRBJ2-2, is DGGITQSPKYLFRKEGQNVTLSCEQNLNHDAMYWYRQDPGQGLRLIYYSQIVNDFQKGDIAEGYSVSREKKESFPLTVTSAQKNPTAFYLCASRNPLGGRATWNTGELFFGEGSRLTVL.

DNA for the CDR3: TGTGCCAGTAAATCGAGCCAGTCGGGGAACACCATATATTTT. The encoded protein is CASKSSQSGNTIYF. The chain links TRBV19 to TRBJ1-3; D ambiguous. The CDR3 is made up of 14 amino acids. CDR1 LNHDA and CDR2 SQIVND come from the germline V gene (reference sequence). Trimming removed 7 bases at V and 7 bases at J, with 17 bases between.

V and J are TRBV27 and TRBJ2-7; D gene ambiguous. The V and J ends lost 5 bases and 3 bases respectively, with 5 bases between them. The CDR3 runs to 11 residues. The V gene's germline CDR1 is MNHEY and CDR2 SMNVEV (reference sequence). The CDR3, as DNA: TGTGCCAGCAGTCAGCTCTACGAGCAGTACTTC. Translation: CASSQLYEQYF.

The CDR3 loop is CAISGQGGNQPQHF. CDR3 DNA: TGTGCCATCAGCGGACAGGGCGGCAATCAGCCCCAGCATTTT. The gene calls are TRBV10-3 and TRBJ1-5; TRBD1 matches 8 bases. The CDR3 covers 14 residues. Per the germline V gene, CDR1 is ENHRY and CDR2 is SYGVKD. The trim removed 6 bases at V and 2 bases at J, leaving 3 bases unmatched.